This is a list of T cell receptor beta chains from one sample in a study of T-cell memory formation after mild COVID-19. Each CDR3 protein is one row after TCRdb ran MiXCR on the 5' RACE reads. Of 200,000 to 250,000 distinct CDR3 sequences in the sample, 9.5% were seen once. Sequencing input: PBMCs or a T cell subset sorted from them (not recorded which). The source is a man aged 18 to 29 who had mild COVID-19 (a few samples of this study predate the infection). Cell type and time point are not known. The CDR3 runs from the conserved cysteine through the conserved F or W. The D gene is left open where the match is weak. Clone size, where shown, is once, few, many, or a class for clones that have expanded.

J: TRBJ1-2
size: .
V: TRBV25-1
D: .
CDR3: CASSEPLGTHGYTF
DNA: TGTGCCAGCAGTGAACCGTTAGGGACCCATGGCTACACCTTC

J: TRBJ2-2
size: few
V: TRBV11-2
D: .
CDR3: CASSPRQTKNTGELFF
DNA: TGTGCCAGCAGCCCCAGACAGACGAAGAACACCGGGGAGCTGTTTTTT

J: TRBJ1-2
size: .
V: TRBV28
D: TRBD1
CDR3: CASSLGQGGGGYTF
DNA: TGTGCCAGCAGCCTAGGACAGGGGGGAGGAGGCTACACCTTC

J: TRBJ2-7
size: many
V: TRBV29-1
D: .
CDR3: CSVEVGSSYEQYF
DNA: TGCAGCGTTGAAGTCGGAAGCTCCTACGAGCAGTACTTC

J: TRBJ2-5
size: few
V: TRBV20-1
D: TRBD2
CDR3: CSASTGTRETQYF
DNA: TGCAGTGCTAGTACCGGGACTAGGGAGACCCAGTACTTC

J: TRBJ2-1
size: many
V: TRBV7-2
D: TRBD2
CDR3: CASSIAGSSYNEQFF
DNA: TGTGCCAGCAGCATAGCGGGGTCGTCCTACAATGAGCAGTTCTTC

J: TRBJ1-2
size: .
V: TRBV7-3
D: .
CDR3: CASSLLGNYGYTF
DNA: TGTGCCAGCAGCTTACTGGGGAACTATGGCTACACCTTC

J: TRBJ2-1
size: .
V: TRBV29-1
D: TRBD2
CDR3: CSAIAGSILYEQFF
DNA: TGCAGCGCTATAGCGGGGTCTATATTGTATGAGCAGTTCTTC

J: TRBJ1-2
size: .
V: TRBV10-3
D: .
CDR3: CAISAPGDGYTF
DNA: TGTGCCATCAGTGCCCCTGGGGACGGCTACACCTTC

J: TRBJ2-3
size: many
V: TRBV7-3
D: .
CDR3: CASSVRRADTQYF
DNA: TGTGCCAGCAGCGTTCGGCGCGCAGATACGCAGTATTTT

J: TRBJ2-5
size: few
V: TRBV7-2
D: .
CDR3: CASSLARSRDETQYF
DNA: TGTGCCAGCAGCTTAGCGCGGAGCAGGGATGAGACCCAGTACTTC

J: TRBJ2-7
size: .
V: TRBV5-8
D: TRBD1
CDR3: CASSPDRAQPEQYF
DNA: TGTGCCAGCAGCCCCGACAGGGCCCAGCCCGAGCAGTACTTC

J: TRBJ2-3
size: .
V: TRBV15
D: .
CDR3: CATSRDRRKVSQYF
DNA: TGTGCCACCAGCAGAGATCGTAGAAAAGTATCGCAGTATTTT

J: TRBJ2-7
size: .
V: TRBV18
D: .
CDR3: CASSPEVFHEQYF
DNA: TGTGCCAGCTCACCAGAAGTTTTCCACGAGCAGTACTTC

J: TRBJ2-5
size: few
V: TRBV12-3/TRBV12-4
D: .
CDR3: CASSQQRRETQYF
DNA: TGTGCCAGCAGCCAGCAGAGGAGGGAGACCCAGTACTTC

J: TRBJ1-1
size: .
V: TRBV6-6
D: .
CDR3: CASSPRRAGRYDTEAFF
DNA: TGTGCCAGCAGCCCCCGAAGGGCAGGGCGGTATGACACTGAAGCTTTCTTT

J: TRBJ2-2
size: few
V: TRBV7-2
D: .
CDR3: CASRGGRWTGELFF
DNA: TGTGCCAGCAGGGGCGGCCGGTGGACCGGGGAGCTGTTTTTT

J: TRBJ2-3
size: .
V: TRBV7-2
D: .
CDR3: CASSLDGAVDTQYF
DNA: TGTGCCAGCAGCTTAGACGGGGCGGTAGATACGCAGTATTTT

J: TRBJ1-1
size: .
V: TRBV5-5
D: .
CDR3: CASSLVTEGWAFF
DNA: TGTGCCAGCAGCTTGGTGACAGAGGGGTGGGCTTTCTTT

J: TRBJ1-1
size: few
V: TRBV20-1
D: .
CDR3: CSARPAGVLNTEAFF
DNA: TGCAGTGCTAGACCCGCCGGGGTATTGAACACTGAAGCTTTCTTT

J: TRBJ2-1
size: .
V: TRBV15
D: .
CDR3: CATSKIQGWEQFF
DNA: TGTGCCACCAGCAAAATACAGGGTTGGGAGCAGTTCTTC

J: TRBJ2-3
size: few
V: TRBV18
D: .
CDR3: CASSRDARTDTQYF
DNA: TGTGCCAGCTCGCGGGACGCCCGCACAGATACGCAGTATTTT

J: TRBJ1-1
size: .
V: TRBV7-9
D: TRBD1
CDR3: CASSLTGVKILQRMNTEAFF
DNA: TGTGCCAGCAGCTTAACAGGGGTAAAGATCTTACAACGGATGAACACTGAAGCTTTCTTT

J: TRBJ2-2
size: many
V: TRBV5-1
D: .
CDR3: CASSYNRASTGELFF
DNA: TGCGCCAGCAGCTACAACAGGGCTTCCACCGGGGAGCTGTTTTTT

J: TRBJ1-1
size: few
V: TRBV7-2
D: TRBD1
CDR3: CASSLEQGFGTEAFF
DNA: TGTGCCAGCAGCTTAGAACAGGGGTTTGGGACTGAAGCTTTCTTT

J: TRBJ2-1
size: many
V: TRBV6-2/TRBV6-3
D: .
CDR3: CASSSLVGGHNEQFF
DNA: TGTGCCAGCAGTTCCCTTGTAGGAGGTCACAATGAGCAGTTCTTC

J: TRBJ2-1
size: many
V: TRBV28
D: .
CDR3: CASSLLNNEQFF
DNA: TGTGCCAGCAGCCTTTTGAACAATGAGCAGTTCTTC

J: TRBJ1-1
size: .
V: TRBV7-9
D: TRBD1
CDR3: CASSIGDRDRTEAFF
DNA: TGTGCCAGCTCGATCGGGGACAGGGATCGGACTGAAGCTTTCTTT

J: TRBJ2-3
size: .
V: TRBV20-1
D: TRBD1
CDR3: CSAGTGGDTQYF
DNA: TGCAGTGCTGGGACAGGGGGAGATACGCAGTATTTT

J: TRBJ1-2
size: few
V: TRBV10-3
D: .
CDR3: CAITDFGVGDGYTF
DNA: TGTGCCATCACCGATTTCGGCGTCGGGGATGGCTACACCTTC

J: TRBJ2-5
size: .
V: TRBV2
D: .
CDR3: CASSDHPRQTQYF
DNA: TGTGCCAGCAGTGACCACCCCAGACAGACCCAGTACTTC

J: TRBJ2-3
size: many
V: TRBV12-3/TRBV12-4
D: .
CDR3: CASSLASDTQYF
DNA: TGTGCCAGCAGTTTAGCGTCTGATACGCAGTATTTT

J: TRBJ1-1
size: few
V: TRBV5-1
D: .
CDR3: CASSFSDSPAFF
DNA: TGCGCCAGCAGTTTTTCAGACAGCCCCGCTTTCTTT